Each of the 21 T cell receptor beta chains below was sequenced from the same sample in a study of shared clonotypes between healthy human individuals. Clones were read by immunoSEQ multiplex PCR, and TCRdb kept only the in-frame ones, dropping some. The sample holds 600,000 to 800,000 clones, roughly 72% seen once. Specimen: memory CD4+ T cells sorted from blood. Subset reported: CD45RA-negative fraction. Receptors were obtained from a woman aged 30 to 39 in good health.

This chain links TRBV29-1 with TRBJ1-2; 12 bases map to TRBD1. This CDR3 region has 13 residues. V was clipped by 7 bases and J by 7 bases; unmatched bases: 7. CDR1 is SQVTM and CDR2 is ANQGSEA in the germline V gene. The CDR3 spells CSGGQGAQGGYTF. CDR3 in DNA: TGCAGCGGGGGACAGGGGGCGCAGGGTGGCTACACCTTC.

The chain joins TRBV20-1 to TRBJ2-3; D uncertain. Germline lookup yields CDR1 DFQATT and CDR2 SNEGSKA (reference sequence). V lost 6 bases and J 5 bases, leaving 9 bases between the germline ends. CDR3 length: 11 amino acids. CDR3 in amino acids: CSANFKDTQYF. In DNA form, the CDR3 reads TGCAGTGCAAATTTTAAAGATACGCAGTATTTT.

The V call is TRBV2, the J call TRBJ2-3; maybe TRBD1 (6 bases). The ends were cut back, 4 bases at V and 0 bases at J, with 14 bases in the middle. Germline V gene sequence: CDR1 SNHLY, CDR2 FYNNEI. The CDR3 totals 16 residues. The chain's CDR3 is CASSGPGTPSTDTQYF. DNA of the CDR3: TGTGCCAGCAGTGGCCCCGGGACACCTAGCACAGATACGCAGTATTTT.

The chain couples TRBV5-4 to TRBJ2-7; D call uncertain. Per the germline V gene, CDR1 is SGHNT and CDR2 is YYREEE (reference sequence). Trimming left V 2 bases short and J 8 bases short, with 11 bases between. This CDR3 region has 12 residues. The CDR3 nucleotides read TGTGCCAGCAGCTTTTCAAGGGAACAGCAGTACTTC. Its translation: CASSFSREQQYF. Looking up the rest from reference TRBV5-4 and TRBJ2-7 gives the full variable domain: ETGVTQSPTHLIKTRGQQVTLRCSSQSGHNTVSWYQQALGQGPQFIFQYYREEENGRGNFPPRFSGLQFPNYSSELNVNALELDDSALYLCASSFSREQQYFGPGTRLTVT.

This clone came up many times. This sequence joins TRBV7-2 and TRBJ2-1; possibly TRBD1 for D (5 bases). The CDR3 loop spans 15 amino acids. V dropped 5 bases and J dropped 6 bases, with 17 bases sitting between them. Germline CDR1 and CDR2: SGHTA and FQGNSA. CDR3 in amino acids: CASSKNALTVNEQFF. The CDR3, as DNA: TGTGCCAGCAGCAAAAACGCCCTGACAGTCAATGAGCAGTTCTTC. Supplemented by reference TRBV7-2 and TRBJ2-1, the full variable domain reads GAGVSQSPSNKVTEKGKDVELRCDPISGHTALYWYRQSLGQGLEFLIYFQGNSAPDKSGLPSDRFSAERTGGSVSTLTIQRTQQEDSAVYLCASSKNALTVNEQFFGPGTRLTVL.

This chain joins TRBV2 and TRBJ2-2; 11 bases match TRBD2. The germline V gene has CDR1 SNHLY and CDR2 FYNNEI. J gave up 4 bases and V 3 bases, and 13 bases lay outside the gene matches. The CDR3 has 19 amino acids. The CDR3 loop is CASSDSQNGLAGFTGELFF. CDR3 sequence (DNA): TGTGCCAGCAGTGATTCCCAGAATGGACTAGCGGGTTTCACCGGGGAGCTGTTTTTT.

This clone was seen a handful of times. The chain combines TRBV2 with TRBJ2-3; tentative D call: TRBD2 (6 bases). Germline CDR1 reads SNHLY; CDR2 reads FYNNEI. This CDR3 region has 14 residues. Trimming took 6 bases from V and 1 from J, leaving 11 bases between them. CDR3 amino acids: CASRDLARTDTQYF. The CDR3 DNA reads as TGTGCCAGCAGAGACCTAGCGCGCACAGATACGCAGTATTTT.

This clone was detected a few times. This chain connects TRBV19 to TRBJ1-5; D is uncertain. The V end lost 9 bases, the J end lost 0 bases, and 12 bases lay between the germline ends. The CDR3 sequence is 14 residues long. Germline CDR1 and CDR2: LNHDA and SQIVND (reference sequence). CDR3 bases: TGTGCCAGCACAAAGACACGTAGCAATCAGCCCCAGCATTTT. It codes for CASTKTRSNQPQHF. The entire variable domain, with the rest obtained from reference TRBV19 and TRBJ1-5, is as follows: DGGITQSPKYLFRKEGQNVTLSCEQNLNHDAMYWYRQDPGQGLRLIYYSQIVNDFQKGDIAEGYSVSREKKESFPLTVTSAQKNPTAFYLCASTKTRSNQPQHFGDGTRLSIL.

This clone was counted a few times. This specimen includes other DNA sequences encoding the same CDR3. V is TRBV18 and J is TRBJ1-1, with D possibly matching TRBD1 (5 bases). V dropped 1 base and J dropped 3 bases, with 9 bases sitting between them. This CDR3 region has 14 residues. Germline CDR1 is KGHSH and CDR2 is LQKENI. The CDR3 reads CASSPLGRDTEAFF. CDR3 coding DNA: TGTGCCAGCTCACCACTGGGCAGGGACACTGAAGCTTTCTTT.

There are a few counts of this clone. The CDR3: CASSGPRGGTNTGELFF. The CDR3 DNA reads as TGTGCCAGCAGCGGACCTCGGGGGGGCACGAACACCGGGGAGCTGTTTTTT. V is TRBV9 and J is TRBJ2-2; 8 bases line up with TRBD2. CDR1 is SGDLS, CDR2 YYNGEE, per germline. V was pared by 3 bases and J by 0 bases, with 7 bases of the junction left unmatched. This CDR3 region has 17 residues.

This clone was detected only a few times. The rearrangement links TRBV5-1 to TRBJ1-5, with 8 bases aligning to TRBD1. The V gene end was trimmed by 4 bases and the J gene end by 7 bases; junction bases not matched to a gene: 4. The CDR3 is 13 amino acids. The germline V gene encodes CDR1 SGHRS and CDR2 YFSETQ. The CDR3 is CASSPDRDQPQHF. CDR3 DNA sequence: TGCGCCAGCAGCCCGGACAGGGACCAGCCCCAGCATTTT.

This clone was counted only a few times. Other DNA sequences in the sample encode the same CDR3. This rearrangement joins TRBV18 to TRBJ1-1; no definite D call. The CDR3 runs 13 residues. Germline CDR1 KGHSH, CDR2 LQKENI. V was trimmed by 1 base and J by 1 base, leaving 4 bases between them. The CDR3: CASSPLENTEAFF. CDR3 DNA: TGTGCCAGCTCACCACTCGAGAACACTGAAGCTTTCTTT.

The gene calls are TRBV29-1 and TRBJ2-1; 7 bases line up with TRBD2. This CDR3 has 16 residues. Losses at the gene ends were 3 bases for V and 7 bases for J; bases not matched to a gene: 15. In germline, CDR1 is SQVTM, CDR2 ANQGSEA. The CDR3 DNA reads TGCAGCGTTGACGATCCGAGAGGGAGGGCTTGGAATGAGCAGTTCTTC. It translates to CSVDDPRGRAWNEQFF.

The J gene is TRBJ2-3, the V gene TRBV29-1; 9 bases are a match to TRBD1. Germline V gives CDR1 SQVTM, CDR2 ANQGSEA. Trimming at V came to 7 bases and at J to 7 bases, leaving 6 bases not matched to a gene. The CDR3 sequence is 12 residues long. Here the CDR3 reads CSAGTGRNTQYF. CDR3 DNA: TGCAGCGCTGGGACAGGGCGAAATACGCAGTATTTT.

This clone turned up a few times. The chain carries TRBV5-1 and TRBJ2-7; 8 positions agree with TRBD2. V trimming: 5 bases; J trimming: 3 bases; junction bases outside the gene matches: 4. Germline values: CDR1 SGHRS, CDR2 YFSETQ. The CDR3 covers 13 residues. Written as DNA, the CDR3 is TGCGCCAGCAGACTAGCGGACGACTACGAGCAGTACTTC. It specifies CASRLADDYEQYF.

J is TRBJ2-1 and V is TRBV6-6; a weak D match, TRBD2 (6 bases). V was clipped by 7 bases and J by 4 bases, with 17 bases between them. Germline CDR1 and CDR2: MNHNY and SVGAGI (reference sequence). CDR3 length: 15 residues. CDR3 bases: TGTGCCAGCACCCCGTTTAGCGGTAATTACAATGAGCAGTTCTTC. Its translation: CASTPFSGNYNEQFF.

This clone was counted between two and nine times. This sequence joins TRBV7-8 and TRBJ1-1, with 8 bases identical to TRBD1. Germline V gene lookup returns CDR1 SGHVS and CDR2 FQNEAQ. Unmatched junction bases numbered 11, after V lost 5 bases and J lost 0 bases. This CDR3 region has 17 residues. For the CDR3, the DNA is TGTGCCAGCAGCACCAGGGGGCGGCTAAACCTGAACACTGAAGCTTTCTTT. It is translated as CASSTRGRLNLNTEAFF.

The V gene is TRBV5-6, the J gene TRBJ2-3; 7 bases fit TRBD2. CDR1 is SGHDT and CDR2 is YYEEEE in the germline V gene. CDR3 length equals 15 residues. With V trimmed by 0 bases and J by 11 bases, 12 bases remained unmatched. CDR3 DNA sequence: TGTGCCAGCAGCTTGGGACCTTCTCCACAGCGGGGGCAGTATTTT. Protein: CASSLGPSPQRGQYF. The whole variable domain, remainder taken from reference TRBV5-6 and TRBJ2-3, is DAGVTQSPTHLIKTRGQQVTLRCSPKSGHDTVSWYQQALGQGPQFIFQYYEEEERQRGNFPDRFSGHQFPNYSSELNVNALLLGDSALYLCASSLGPSPQRGQYFGPGTRLTVL.

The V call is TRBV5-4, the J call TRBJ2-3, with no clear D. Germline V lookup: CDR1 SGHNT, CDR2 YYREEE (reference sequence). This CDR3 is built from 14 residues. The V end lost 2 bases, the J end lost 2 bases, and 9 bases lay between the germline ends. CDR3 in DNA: TGTGCCAGCAGCTTTTTCGGAGCCACAGATACGCAGTATTTT. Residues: CASSFFGATDTQYF.

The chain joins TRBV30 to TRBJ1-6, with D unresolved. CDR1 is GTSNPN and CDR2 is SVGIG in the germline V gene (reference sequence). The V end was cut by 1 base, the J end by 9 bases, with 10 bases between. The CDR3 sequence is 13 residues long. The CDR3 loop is CAWSGSRGSPLHF. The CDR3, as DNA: TGTGCCTGGAGTGGGTCTCGGGGTTCACCCCTCCACTTT.

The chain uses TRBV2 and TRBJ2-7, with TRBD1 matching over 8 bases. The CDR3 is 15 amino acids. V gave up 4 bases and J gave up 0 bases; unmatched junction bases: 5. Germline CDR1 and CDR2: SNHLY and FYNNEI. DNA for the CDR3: TGTGCCAGCAGTGGACCAGGGGGCCGCTCCTACGAGCAGTACTTC. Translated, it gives CASSGPGGRSYEQYF.